These 21 T cell receptor beta chains originate from one sample sequenced in a study of blood T cells in healthy people across ages. Combining a sample-barcoded 5' primer with a J-beta primer mix, a second PCR ran for roughly 6 to 12 cycles. TCRdb fed the 5' RACE reads into MiXCR, producing one record per CDR3 protein. This table holds approximately 700,000 distinct CDR3 sequences, about a third found once. The specimen was blood. Receptors originate from an elderly woman in good health.

This rearrangement joins TRBV28 to TRBJ2-7, with 12 bases lining up with TRBD2. V lost 6 bases and J lost 3; bases outside the gene matches: 6. The CDR3 contains 15 residues. Germline V gives CDR1 MDHEN, CDR2 SYDVKM. This CDR3 reads CASRPKTSGGYEQYF. For the CDR3, the DNA is TGTGCCAGCAGGCCTAAGACTAGCGGGGGCTACGAGCAGTACTTC.

At least ten counts were recorded for this clonotype. The chain is built from TRBV6-2 or TRBV6-3 and TRBJ1-6, with a weak D call TRBD1 (6 bases). The CDR3 has 12 residues. The V gene's germline CDR1 is MNHEY and CDR2 SVGEGT. Trimming took 6 bases from V and 7 from J, leaving 7 bases between them. Here the CDR3 DNA reads TGTGCCAGCAGCGACAGGAATTCACCCCTCCACTTT. Its protein product is CASSDRNSPLHF.

This clonotype was found many times. The chain combines TRBV7-2 with TRBJ2-5, with D uncertain. Trimming removed 0 bases at V and 5 bases at J, with 7 bases between. CDR3 length: 13 residues. CDR1 and CDR2 from the germline V gene are SGHTA and FQGNSA. The CDR3 sequence is CASSLAIGETQYF. In nucleotides, the CDR3 is TGTGCCAGCAGCTTAGCGATAGGGGAGACCCAGTACTTC.

J is TRBJ1-1 and V is TRBV20-1; D perhaps matches TRBD1 (5 bases). The CDR3 loop spans 14 amino acids. With 1 base removed from V and 4 bases from J, the gap between germline ends came to 13 bases. Germline-derived CDR1 and CDR2 are DFQATT and SNEGSKA (reference sequence). The CDR3 nucleotides read TGCAGTGCTAGAGCGAGGGGCAGGGCCACTGAAGCTTTCTTT. It is translated as CSARARGRATEAFF.

The rearrangement links TRBV5-4 to TRBJ2-1; D remains ambiguous. The V and J ends lost 4 bases and 1 base respectively, with 12 bases between them. The CDR3 is 15 amino acids. The V gene's germline CDR1 is SGHNT and CDR2 YYREEE (reference sequence). The CDR3 nucleotides are TGTGCCAGCAGCCCAACACAGAGTTCCTACAATGAGCAGTTCTTC. It specifies CASSPTQSSYNEQFF.

Notes on this clonotype: A read error may explain this, as a much larger clone is one base away. V usage is TRBV6-4 and J usage is TRBJ2-7, with D uncertain. V lost 2 bases and J 7 bases, leaving 9 bases between the germline ends. Germline CDR1 MRHNA, CDR2 SNTAGT. This CDR3 comprises 12 residues. CDR3 loop: CASSDRYNEQYF. CDR3 DNA sequence: TGTGCCAGCAGTGACAGGTACAATGAGCAGTACTTC.

Note on this clonotype: Since a much larger clone is just one base distant, this may be a read error. The rearrangement links TRBV7-2 to TRBJ2-1; 10 bases map to TRBD2. This CDR3 has 16 amino acids. Germline assignment: CDR1 SGHTA and CDR2 FQGNSA. J gave up 10 bases and V 0 bases, and 9 bases lay outside the gene matches. The CDR3 protein is CASSLAGSGGLYEQFF. For the CDR3, the DNA is TGTGCCAGCAGCTTAGCCGGTAGCGGGGGGCTCTACGAGCAGTTCTTC.

The gene calls are TRBV6-2 or TRBV6-3 and TRBJ1-1; 9 positions match TRBD1. CDR3 length: 14 residues. Losses at the gene ends were 7 bases for V and 2 bases for J; bases not matched to a gene: 5. The germline V gene encodes CDR1 MNHEY and CDR2 SVGEGT. The CDR3, as DNA: TGTGCCAGCATCCGGACAGGGGATAACACTGAAGCTTTCTTT. Its translation is CASIRTGDNTEAFF.

Ten or more counts support this clonotype. DNA of the CDR3: TGTGCCAGCAGCCACGGACAGGGGCGGACAGCTGGGGCCAACGTCCTGACTTTC. Protein product: CASSHGQGRTAGANVLTF. V is TRBV3-1 and J is TRBJ2-6, with TRBD1 matching 9 bases. J lost 2 bases, V lost 3 bases, and 8 bases had no gene match. Per the germline V gene, CDR1 is LGHDT and CDR2 is YNNKEL (reference sequence). CDR3 size: 18 residues.

In its sample, this clonotype was seen many times. The chain carries TRBV20-1 and TRBJ2-3, with 9 bases aligning to TRBD1. Germline V CDR1 and CDR2: DFQATT, SNEGSKA (reference sequence). The CDR3 is made up of 13 amino acids. J was trimmed by 7 bases and V by 1 base; bases with no gene match: 3. CDR3 amino acids: CSARGTGVNTQYF. CDR3 nucleotide sequence: TGCAGTGCTAGAGGGACAGGGGTAAATACGCAGTATTTT.

There are many counts of this clonotype. This chain connects TRBV6-6 to TRBJ2-7, with 11 bases that match TRBD2. The CDR3 runs to 15 residues. Germline V CDR1 and CDR2: MNHNY, SVGAGI (reference sequence). The V and J ends lost 6 bases and 7 bases, in that order; junction bases with no gene match: 11. The CDR3 nucleotides read TGTGCCAGCAGCCCGCGACTAGCGGGGTTGTCTGAGCAGTACTTC. Encoded protein: CASSPRLAGLSEQYF.

This clonotype was observed at least ten times. The CDR3 DNA reads as TGTGCCAGCACCTTTAGGGGGGCAGGGTCCTACGAGCAGTACTTC. It codes for CASTFRGAGSYEQYF. The chain couples TRBV5-6 to TRBJ2-7; D possibly uses TRBD1 or TRBD2 (6 bases each). Germline lookup yields CDR1 SGHDT and CDR2 YYEEEE. This CDR3 spans 15 amino acids. V shed 6 bases and J shed 1 base, with 17 bases lying between them. Drawing the rest from reference TRBV5-6 and TRBJ2-7, the complete variable domain is DAGVTQSPTHLIKTRGQQVTLRCSPKSGHDTVSWYQQALGQGPQFIFQYYEEEERQRGNFPDRFSGHQFPNYSSELNVNALLLGDSALYLCASTFRGAGSYEQYFGPGTRLTVT.

This clonotype was seen at least ten times. The gene calls are TRBV20-1 and TRBJ2-5, with D perhaps matching TRBD1 (7 bases). Deletions cut 5 bases from V and 2 bases from J, with 18 bases between. Germline CDR1 reads DFQATT; CDR2 reads SNEGSKA (reference sequence). The CDR3 has 15 amino acids. Written as DNA, the CDR3 is TGCAGTGCTTCCCCCCAGGGGGGCCGGCAAGAGACCCAGTACTTC. Amino acids: CSASPQGGRQETQYF.

The rearrangement links TRBV7-9 to TRBJ1-5; 12 bases align to TRBD1. V shed 0 bases and J 3 bases; nucleotides not matched to a gene: 3. This CDR3 spans 17 amino acids. From germline, CDR1 is SEHNR and CDR2 FQNEAQ (reference sequence). The CDR3 loop is CASSLAWDRGLNQPQHF. The CDR3 coding sequence is TGTGCCAGCAGCTTAGCCTGGGACAGGGGGCTCAATCAGCCCCAGCATTTT.

This rearrangement joins TRBV5-1 to TRBJ1-1; the D is unclear. This CDR3 is 15 amino acids long. V lost 0 bases and J 3 bases, leaving 12 bases between the germline ends. The germline V gene encodes CDR1 SGHRS and CDR2 YFSETQ. The CDR3 DNA is TGCGCCAGCAGCTTGGAGACCCGGTCTTACACTGAAGCTTTCTTT. Its protein is CASSLETRSYTEAFF.

This clonotype was detected many times. DNA for the CDR3: TGCAGTGCTAGAGATTGGCAGGGATCATATTATGGCTACACCTTC. Its translation is CSARDWQGSYYGYTF. J is TRBJ1-2 and V is TRBV20-1; possibly TRBD1 for D (5 bases). Germline lookup yields CDR1 DFQATT and CDR2 SNEGSKA (reference sequence). CDR3 length equals 15 residues. V was cut by 0 bases and J by 5 bases, with 16 bases left in between.

The rearrangement joins TRBV9 to TRBJ2-7, with TRBD2 as a possible D gene (7 bases). The CDR3 totals 14 residues. CDR1 and CDR2 (germline): SGDLS, YYNGEE. CDR3 protein: CASPWGGGSYEQYF. The CDR3 DNA is TGTGCTAGCCCATGGGGAGGGGGCTCCTACGAGCAGTACTTC.

J is TRBJ2-5 and V is TRBV7-9; 10 positions match TRBD2. The DNA end is a closer match to TRBJ2-7, so the J assignment may be wrong. Germline V gene sequence: CDR1 SEHNR, CDR2 FQNEAQ (reference sequence). The CDR3 is made up of 16 amino acids. DNA for the CDR3: TGTGCCAGCAGCTCCTCTCTGGCTAGCGGGAGCTACGAGCAGTACTTC. Its translation is CASSSSLASGSYEQYF.

This clonotype was seen at least ten times. The chain links TRBV5-6 to TRBJ2-3; no clear D gene. The CDR3 runs to 11 residues. Looked up from germline, CDR1 is SGHDT and CDR2 is YYEEEE. Trimming pared 4 bases from V and 5 bases from J, leaving 5 bases between. CDR3 DNA sequence: TGTGCCAGCAGCGCCGGAGATACGCAGTATTTT. Its translation is CASSAGDTQYF. The whole variable domain, filled in from reference TRBV5-6 and TRBJ2-3, reads DAGVTQSPTHLIKTRGQQVTLRCSPKSGHDTVSWYQQALGQGPQFIFQYYEEEERQRGNFPDRFSGHQFPNYSSELNVNALLLGDSALYLCASSAGDTQYFGPGTRLTVL.

V is TRBV6-2 or TRBV6-3 and J is TRBJ2-1, with a weak D call TRBD2 (8 bases). Per germline, CDR1 MNHEY and CDR2 SVGEGT. Trimming pared 5 bases from V and 4 bases from J, leaving 18 bases between. This CDR3 is 16 amino acids long. The CDR3 DNA reads as TGTGCCAGCAGTGATCGAGGGGGCGGGAGGTACAATGAGCAGTTCTTC. This sequence encodes CASSDRGGGRYNEQFF.

This clonotype showed up just a few times. The V gene is TRBV9, the J gene TRBJ2-3; D possibly corresponds to TRBD2 (6 bases). Germline CDR1 reads SGDLS; CDR2 reads YYNGEE. V was cut by 6 bases and J by 1 base, with 21 bases left in between. This CDR3 comprises 17 residues. CDR3 region: CASTRDPGGRGTDTQYF. Here the CDR3 DNA reads TGTGCCAGCACCAGAGACCCCGGGGGACGGGGCACAGATACGCAGTATTTT.